The rows below give T cell receptor beta chains drawn from one sample of a study of chemoradiotherapy in HPV16-positive cancers. Method: immunoSEQ multiplex PCR; TCRdb's copy keeps in-frame clones and lacks some. Counted here are tens of thousands of clones, 85% to 90% occurring once; the ten biggest clones make up 4.5% to 7%. The specimen was blood, collected from a patient who underwent chemoradiotherapy. All receptors come from a human donor with HPV-associated anogenital cancer. The CDR3 runs from the conserved cysteine through the conserved F or W. A D gene is named only where the DNA matches it firmly. The listing skips clone size in some rows; elsewhere it reads once, few, many or a size class.

V gene: TRBV10-3; D gene: TRBD2; clone size: .; J gene: TRBJ2-1; CDR3 protein: CAISVSSGGTNNEQFF; CDR3 DNA: TGTGCCATCAGTGTTAGCAGCGGGGGAACAAACAATGAGCAGTTCTTC
V gene: TRBV6-1; D gene: .; clone size: .; J gene: TRBJ1-5; CDR3 protein: CASSQASSDQPQHF; CDR3 DNA: TGTGCCAGCAGCCAAGCAAGTAGCGATCAGCCCCAGCATTTT
V gene: TRBV9; D gene: TRBD1; clone size: .; J gene: TRBJ2-5; CDR3 protein: CASTRTGRRQETQYF; CDR3 DNA: TGTGCCAGCACCCGGACAGGCCGTCGACAAGAGACCCAGTACTTC
V gene: TRBV5-1; D gene: TRBD1; clone size: once; J gene: TRBJ2-2; CDR3 protein: CASSSGTGGAWTGELFF; CDR3 DNA: TGCGCCAGCAGCTCCGGAACAGGGGGCGCGTGGACCGGGGAGCTGTTTTTT
V gene: TRBV7-2; D gene: .; clone size: .; J gene: TRBJ2-7; CDR3 protein: CASSLASASSLDEQYF; CDR3 DNA: TGTGCCAGCAGCTTAGCGTCGGCTAGTTCGTTGGACGAGCAGTACTTC
V gene: TRBV2; D gene: TRBD2; clone size: .; J gene: TRBJ2-3; CDR3 protein: CASSVAIAGGQGDTQYF; CDR3 DNA: TGTGCCAGCAGCGTCGCTATAGCGGGGGGGCAGGGAGATACGCAGTATTTT
V gene: TRBV19; D gene: TRBD2; clone size: .; J gene: TRBJ2-1; CDR3 protein: CASSIGASGASNEQFF; CDR3 DNA: TGTGCCAGTAGTATAGGGGCTAGCGGGGCTTCCAATGAGCAGTTCTTC
V gene: TRBV9; D gene: .; clone size: .; J gene: TRBJ2-7; CDR3 protein: CASSVGDLGEQYF; CDR3 DNA: TGTGCCAGCAGCGTGGGGGACCTGGGTGAGCAGTACTTC
V gene: TRBV29-1; D gene: .; clone size: .; J gene: TRBJ1-4; CDR3 protein: CSAQRTPEKLFF; CDR3 DNA: TGCAGCGCCCAGAGGACACCTGAAAAACTGTTTTTT
V gene: TRBV5-6; D gene: .; clone size: .; J gene: TRBJ1-2; CDR3 protein: CASSLGPSYGYTF; CDR3 DNA: TGTGCCAGCAGCTTGGGGCCATCCTATGGCTACACCTTC
V gene: TRBV30; D gene: .; clone size: .; J gene: TRBJ2-7; CDR3 protein: CAWSVRARSYEQYF; CDR3 DNA: TGTGCCTGGAGTGTACGGGCCAGGAGCTACGAGCAGTACTTC
V gene: TRBV30; D gene: .; clone size: .; J gene: TRBJ1-1; CDR3 protein: CAWSLGANTEAFF; CDR3 DNA: TGTGCCTGGAGTCTTGGGGCAAACACTGAAGCTTTCTTT
V gene: TRBV7-8; D gene: TRBD1; clone size: .; J gene: TRBJ1-5; CDR3 protein: CASSIDRGYQPQHF; CDR3 DNA: TGTGCCAGCAGCATCGACAGGGGGTATCAGCCCCAGCATTTT
V gene: TRBV5-4; D gene: .; clone size: .; J gene: TRBJ1-1; CDR3 protein: CASSSYQDTEAFF; CDR3 DNA: TGTGCCAGCAGCTCATACCAGGACACTGAAGCTTTCTTT
V gene: TRBV7-2; D gene: TRBD2; clone size: .; J gene: TRBJ2-1; CDR3 protein: CASSTGQVGTSSVF; CDR3 DNA: TGTGCCAGCAGCACAGGTCAGGTCGGGACTAGCTCGGTCTTC
V gene: TRBV4-1; D gene: .; clone size: .; J gene: TRBJ2-7; CDR3 protein: CASSQEGKGGEQYF; CDR3 DNA: TGCGCCAGCAGCCAAGAGGGTAAAGGAGGAGAGCAGTACTTC
V gene: TRBV2; D gene: TRBD2; clone size: .; J gene: TRBJ2-2; CDR3 protein: CASSVEGGANTGELFF; CDR3 DNA: TGTGCCAGCAGTGTGGAGGGAGGGGCGAACACCGGGGAGCTGTTTTTT
V gene: TRBV5-4; D gene: .; clone size: .; J gene: TRBJ1-1; CDR3 protein: CASSLTWQGITEAFF; CDR3 DNA: TGTGCCAGCAGCTTGACGTGGCAGGGCATAACTGAAGCTTTCTTT
V gene: TRBV6-1; D gene: .; clone size: .; J gene: TRBJ2-5; CDR3 protein: CASSAEYPEGKTQYF; CDR3 DNA: TGTGCCAGCAGTGCAGAATACCCTGAAGGAAAGACCCAGTACTTC
V gene: TRBV9; D gene: TRBD1; clone size: .; J gene: TRBJ2-7; CDR3 protein: CASSEGTGSSYEQYF; CDR3 DNA: TGTGCCAGCAGCGAAGGGACAGGGAGCTCCTACGAGCAGTACTTC
V gene: TRBV11-2; D gene: .; clone size: .; J gene: TRBJ2-2; CDR3 protein: CASSLGVGTTGELFF; CDR3 DNA: TGTGCCAGCAGCTTAGGAGTTGGGACCACCGGGGAGCTGTTTTTT
V gene: TRBV6-4; D gene: .; clone size: once; J gene: TRBJ1-2; CDR3 protein: CASSALQGSGGYTF; CDR3 DNA: TGTGCCAGCAGCGCTCTACAGGGTTCGGGTGGCTACACCTTC
V gene: TRBV6-5; D gene: TRBD1; clone size: .; J gene: TRBJ2-5; CDR3 protein: CASSYWDRYQETQYF; CDR3 DNA: TGTGCCAGCAGTTACTGGGACAGATACCAAGAGACCCAGTACTTC
V gene: TRBV7-9; D gene: .; clone size: .; J gene: TRBJ2-3; CDR3 protein: CASSLAGAQPTDTQYF; CDR3 DNA: TGTGCCAGCAGCTTAGCGGGGGCCCAACCCACAGATACGCAGTATTTT
V gene: TRBV6-5; D gene: .; clone size: .; J gene: TRBJ1-5; CDR3 protein: CASSYRGTGNQPQHF; CDR3 DNA: TGTGCCAGCAGTTACCGGGGGACGGGAAATCAGCCCCAGCATTTT
V gene: TRBV5-4; D gene: TRBD2; clone size: once; J gene: TRBJ2-3; CDR3 protein: CASSPRLAGGNTDTQYF; CDR3 DNA: TGTGCCAGCAGCCCCAGACTAGCGGGGGGAAACACAGATACGCAGTATTTT
V gene: TRBV29-1; D gene: TRBD1; clone size: .; J gene: TRBJ2-1; CDR3 protein: CSIVSTGELLF; CDR3 DNA: TGCAGCATTGTCTCGACAGGGGAACTGCTCTTC
V gene: TRBV5-1; D gene: TRBD1; clone size: once; J gene: TRBJ2-1; CDR3 protein: CASSPGQGMINEQFF; CDR3 DNA: TGCGCCAGCAGCCCTGGACAGGGGATGATAAATGAGCAGTTCTTC
V gene: TRBV10-3; D gene: .; clone size: .; J gene: TRBJ2-5; CDR3 protein: CAISESVREETQYF; CDR3 DNA: TGTGCCATCAGTGAGTCGGTTAGGGAAGAGACCCAGTACTTC
V gene: TRBV5-5; D gene: .; clone size: .; J gene: TRBJ1-5; CDR3 protein: CASSLRTSNQPQHF; CDR3 DNA: TGTGCCAGCAGCTTACGCACAAGCAATCAGCCCCAGCATTTT
V gene: TRBV11-2; D gene: TRBD2; clone size: .; J gene: TRBJ2-1; CDR3 protein: CASSLGSGGDNEQFF; CDR3 DNA: TGTGCCAGCAGCTTAGGCAGCGGGGGAGACAATGAGCAGTTCTTC
V gene: TRBV30; D gene: .; clone size: .; J gene: TRBJ1-1; CDR3 protein: CAWRPGHGGTEAFF; CDR3 DNA: TGTGCCTGGAGACCGGGACACGGGGGGACTGAAGCTTTCTTT
V gene: TRBV6-1; D gene: TRBD1; clone size: .; J gene: TRBJ1-5; CDR3 protein: CASSWTGENQPQHF; CDR3 DNA: TGTGCCAGCAGTTGGACAGGGGAAAATCAGCCCCAGCATTTT
V gene: TRBV2; D gene: .; clone size: .; J gene: TRBJ1-2; CDR3 protein: CAIIGVGGYTF; CDR3 DNA: TGTGCCATCATAGGGGTGGGAGGCTACACCTTC
V gene: TRBV6-1; D gene: TRBD1; clone size: .; J gene: TRBJ2-5; CDR3 protein: CASSDNNRGETQYF; CDR3 DNA: TGTGCCAGCAGCGATAATAACAGGGGTGAGACCCAGTACTTC
V gene: TRBV29-1; D gene: .; clone size: .; J gene: TRBJ2-7; CDR3 protein: CSVVPGSYEQYF; CDR3 DNA: TGCAGCGTTGTGCCAGGGAGCTACGAGCAGTACTTC
V gene: TRBV10-2; D gene: TRBD1; clone size: .; J gene: TRBJ1-4; CDR3 protein: CASSLAGGNEKLFF; CDR3 DNA: TGCGCCAGCAGTTTGGCAGGGGGCAATGAAAAACTGTTTTTT
V gene: TRBV30; D gene: TRBD1; clone size: .; J gene: TRBJ1-1; CDR3 protein: CAWSGQGGTEAFF; CDR3 DNA: TGTGCCTGGAGTGGACAGGGGGGCACTGAAGCTTTCTTT
V gene: TRBV5-6; D gene: TRBD2; clone size: .; J gene: TRBJ2-3; CDR3 protein: CASSLGGAGGNTDTQYF; CDR3 DNA: TGTGCCAGCAGCTTGGGGGGTGCCGGGGGGAACACAGATACGCAGTATTTT
V gene: TRBV27; D gene: .; clone size: .; J gene: TRBJ1-1; CDR3 protein: CASSLTPATEAFF; CDR3 DNA: TGTGCCAGCAGTTTAACCCCCGCGACTGAAGCTTTCTTT
V gene: TRBV7-9; D gene: TRBD1; clone size: once; J gene: TRBJ2-2; CDR3 protein: CASSLSGQGNTGELFF; CDR3 DNA: TGTGCCAGCAGCCTATCGGGACAGGGGAACACCGGGGAGCTGTTTTTT
V gene: TRBV5-1; D gene: .; clone size: .; J gene: TRBJ1-2; CDR3 protein: CASSRDGVGGYTF; CDR3 DNA: TGCGCCAGCAGCAGAGACGGCGTGGGCGGCTACACCTTC
V gene: TRBV11-1; D gene: TRBD2; clone size: .; J gene: TRBJ2-5; CDR3 protein: CASSLVISGGARQETQYF; CDR3 DNA: TGTGCCAGCAGCTTAGTGATTAGCGGGGGGGCCCGGCAAGAGACCCAGTACTTC
V gene: TRBV6-1; D gene: .; clone size: .; J gene: TRBJ1-4; CDR3 protein: CASSQQPVTNEKLFF; CDR3 DNA: TGTGCCAGCAGCCAACAACCCGTAACTAATGAAAAACTGTTTTTT